This T cell receptor beta chain is from a study of cytomegalovirus exposure and HLA in healthy donors. Study in general: In an earlier analysis, 95 million to 130 million unique TCR beta sequences were found from 200 million or so T cells.

The trim removed 0 bases at V and 5 bases at J, leaving 3 bases unmatched. Germline V gives CDR1 SGHNT, CDR2 YYREEE (reference sequence). The CDR3 loop spans 16 amino acids. PCR employed 60 Vbeta and 13 Jbeta primers. Assay: immunoSEQ multiplex PCR; the TCRdb copy retains only in-frame clones and omits some. The sample has 100,000 to 150,000 clones; 70% to 85% are singletons. Findings and caveats of the study: Trimming of TCR beta V- and J-genes showed a link, identified in a later analysis, to a missense DCLRE1C variant. A prior analysis recorded that most TCR beta V segments were productive about 87% or about 30% of the time. Certain sequence variants were highly shared and formed a cluster, and this cluster was likely a sequencing artifact.

This clone was recorded once. Its antigen remains unidentified. This receptor was taken from a male donor in good health and CMV-seropositive. The chain joins TRBV5-4 to TRBJ2-1; TRBD2 matches 12 bases. The sample taken for sequencing was PBMCs. The CDR3 loop reads CASSLGTSGNNNEQFF. The CDR3 DNA reads TGTGCCAGCAGCTTGGGGACTAGCGGGAACAACAATGAGCAGTTCTTC. The whole variable domain, filled in from reference TRBV5-4 and TRBJ2-1, reads ETGVTQSPTHLIKTRGQQVTLRCSSQSGHNTVSWYQQALGQGPQFIFQYYREEENGRGNFPPRFSGLQFPNYSSELNVNALELDDSALYLCASSLGTSGNNNEQFFGPGTRLTVL.